The entry that follows covers one T cell receptor beta chain sequence. At one boundary the junction diverges from the germline segment, which might be a read error. The assay was immunoSEQ multiplex PCR, and TCRdb's table has in-frame clones only and misses some. There are approximately 150,000 clones in the sample; around 85% occur only once, and roughly 4% lies in the top ten. The data belong to a study of blood T cell repertoires in COVID-19. CDR1 and CDR2 (germline): SGHTA, FQGNSA. The CDR3 is 15 residues long. The sequenced sample was peripheral blood. This clonotype was sampled from a woman between 70 and 85 years old with acute or convalescent COVID-19. This chain links TRBV7-2 with TRBJ2-2; TRBD2 aligns across 10 bases. In nucleotides, the CDR3 is TGTGCCAGCAGCCTAGCGGGAGCTCCTGCCGGGGAGCTGTTTTTT. Its translation is CASSLAGAPAGELFF.